This T cell receptor beta chain was identified during a study of T cell changes during pregnancy in multiple sclerosis (dated by TCRdb to the late 2010s). Study-wide context: In women with multiple sclerosis, the researchers looked at how the T cell repertoire shifted as pregnancy progressed.

Trimming at the junction amounts to 3 bases on V and 0 bases on J, and the germline ends lie 9 bases apart. The germline V gene provides CDR1 MNHNS and CDR2 SASEGT. CDR3 length: 15 amino acids, cysteine to phenylalanine. Just CDR3 DNA is preserved here, 45 bases in frame from base 1. About this clone: Its antigen has not been determined. There are no base qualities to consult, and no much larger clone falls within one base.

The library was obtained by the immunoSEQ multiplex PCR assay. TCRdb retrieved this table from immuneACCESS and kept in-frame rearrangements only. Not all clones are present; in checked studies, unresolved V genes account for under half, and no reason is known for the remainder. The sample records roughly 100,000 clones, around 90% of which are singletons. The top ten clones comprise 1.6% of the sample. The source of this sequence is a female donor with multiple sclerosis, enrolled in a pregnancy study. In this chain, TRBV6-1 is recombined with TRBJ1-5, and TRBD1 may be the D gene, going by 5 matching bases. Sequenced material: peripheral blood, taken after pregnancy. The DNA is TGTGCCAGCAGTGATCAGGGCCATAGCAATCAGCCCCAGCATTTT. Translation gives CASSDQGHSNQPQHF.